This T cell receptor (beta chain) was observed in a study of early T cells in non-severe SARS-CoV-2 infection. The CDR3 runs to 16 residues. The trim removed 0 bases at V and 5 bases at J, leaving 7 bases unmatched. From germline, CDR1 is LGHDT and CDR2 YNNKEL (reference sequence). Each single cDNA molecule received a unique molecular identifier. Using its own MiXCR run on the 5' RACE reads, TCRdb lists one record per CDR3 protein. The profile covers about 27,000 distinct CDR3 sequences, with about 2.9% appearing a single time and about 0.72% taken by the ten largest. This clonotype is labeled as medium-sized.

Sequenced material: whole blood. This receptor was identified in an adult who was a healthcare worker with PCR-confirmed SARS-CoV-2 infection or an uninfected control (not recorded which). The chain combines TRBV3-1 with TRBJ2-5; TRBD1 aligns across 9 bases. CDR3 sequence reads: CASSQDSNRGLETQYF. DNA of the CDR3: TGTGCCAGCAGCCAAGATTCTAACAGGGGGCTGGAGACCCAGTACTTC.